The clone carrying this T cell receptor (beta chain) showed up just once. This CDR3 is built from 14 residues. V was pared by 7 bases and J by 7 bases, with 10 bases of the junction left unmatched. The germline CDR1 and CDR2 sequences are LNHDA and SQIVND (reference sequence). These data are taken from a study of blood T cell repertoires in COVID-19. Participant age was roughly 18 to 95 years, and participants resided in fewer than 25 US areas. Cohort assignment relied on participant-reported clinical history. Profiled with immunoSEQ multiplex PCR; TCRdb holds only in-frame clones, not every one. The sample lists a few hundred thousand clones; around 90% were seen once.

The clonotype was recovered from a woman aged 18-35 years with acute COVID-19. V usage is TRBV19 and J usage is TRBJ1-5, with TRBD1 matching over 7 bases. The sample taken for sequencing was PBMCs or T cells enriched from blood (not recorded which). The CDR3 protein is CASTLRGLWQPQHF. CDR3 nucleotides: TGTGCCAGTACTTTAAGGGGGCTATGGCAGCCCCAGCATTTT.